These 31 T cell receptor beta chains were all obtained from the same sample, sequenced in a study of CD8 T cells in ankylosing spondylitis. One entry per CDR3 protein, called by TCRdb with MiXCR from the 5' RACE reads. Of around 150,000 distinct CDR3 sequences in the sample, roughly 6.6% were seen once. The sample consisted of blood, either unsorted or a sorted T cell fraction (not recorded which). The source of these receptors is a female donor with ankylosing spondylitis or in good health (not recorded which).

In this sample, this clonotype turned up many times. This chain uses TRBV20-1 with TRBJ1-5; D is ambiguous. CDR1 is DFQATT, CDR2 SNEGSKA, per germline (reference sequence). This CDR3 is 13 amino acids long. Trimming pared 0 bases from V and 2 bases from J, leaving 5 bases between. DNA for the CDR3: TGCAGTGCTAGAGATTCGGGCAATCAGCCCCAGCATTTT. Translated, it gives CSARDSGNQPQHF.

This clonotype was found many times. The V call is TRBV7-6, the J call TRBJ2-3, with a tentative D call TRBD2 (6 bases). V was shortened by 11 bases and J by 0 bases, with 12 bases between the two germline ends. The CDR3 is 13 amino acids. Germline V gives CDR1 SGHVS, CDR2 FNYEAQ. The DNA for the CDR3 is TGTGCCGTCCGGAGGGAGAGCACAGATACGCAGTATTTT. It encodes CAVRRESTDTQYF.

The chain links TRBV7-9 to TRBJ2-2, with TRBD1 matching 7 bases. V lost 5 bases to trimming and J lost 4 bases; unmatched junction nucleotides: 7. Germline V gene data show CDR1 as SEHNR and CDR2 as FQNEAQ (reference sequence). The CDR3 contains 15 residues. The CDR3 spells CASSPTGSGTGELFF. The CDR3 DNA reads TGTGCCAGCAGCCCGACAGGGTCGGGCACCGGGGAGCTGTTTTTT.

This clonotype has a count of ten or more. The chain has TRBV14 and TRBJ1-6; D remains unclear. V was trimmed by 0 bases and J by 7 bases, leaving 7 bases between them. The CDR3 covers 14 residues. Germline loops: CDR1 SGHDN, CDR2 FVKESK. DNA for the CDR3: TGTGCCAGCAGCCAAGACACGAAGAATTCACCCCTCCACTTT. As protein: CASSQDTKNSPLHF.

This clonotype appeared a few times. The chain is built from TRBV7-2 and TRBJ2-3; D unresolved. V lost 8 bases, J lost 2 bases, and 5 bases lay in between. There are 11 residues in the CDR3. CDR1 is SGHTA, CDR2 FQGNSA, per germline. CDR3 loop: CASGYTDTQYF. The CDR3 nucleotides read TGTGCCAGCGGATACACAGATACGCAGTATTTT.

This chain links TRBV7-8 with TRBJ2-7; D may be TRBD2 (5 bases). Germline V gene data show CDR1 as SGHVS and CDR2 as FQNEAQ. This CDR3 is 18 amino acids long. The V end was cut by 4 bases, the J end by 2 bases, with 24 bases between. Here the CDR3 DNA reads TGTGCCAGCAGCTCCTCATCCGCGGGTCAGACTCTAACCTACGAGCAGTACTTC. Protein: CASSSSSAGQTLTYEQYF.

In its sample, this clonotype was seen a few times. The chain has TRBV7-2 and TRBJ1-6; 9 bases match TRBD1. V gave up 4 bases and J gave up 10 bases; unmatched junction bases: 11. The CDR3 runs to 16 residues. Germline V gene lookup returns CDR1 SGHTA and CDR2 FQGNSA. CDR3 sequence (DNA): TGTGCCAGCAGCTCGACCCGAACAGGGGGCTCCTCACCCCTCCACTTT. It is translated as CASSSTRTGGSSPLHF.

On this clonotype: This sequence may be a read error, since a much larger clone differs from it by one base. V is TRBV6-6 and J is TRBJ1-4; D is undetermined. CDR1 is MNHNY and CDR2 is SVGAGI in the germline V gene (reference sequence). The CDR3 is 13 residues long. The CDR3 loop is CASSYSSREKLIF. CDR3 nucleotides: TGTGCCAGCAGTTACTCGTCGCGGGAAAAACTGATTTTT.

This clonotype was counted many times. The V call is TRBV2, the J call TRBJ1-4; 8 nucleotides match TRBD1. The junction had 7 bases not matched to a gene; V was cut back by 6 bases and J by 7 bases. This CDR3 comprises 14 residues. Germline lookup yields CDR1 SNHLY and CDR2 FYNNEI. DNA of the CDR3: TGTGCCAGCAGCATGGACAGGGAGTCTGAAAAACTGTTTTTT. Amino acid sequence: CASSMDRESEKLFF.

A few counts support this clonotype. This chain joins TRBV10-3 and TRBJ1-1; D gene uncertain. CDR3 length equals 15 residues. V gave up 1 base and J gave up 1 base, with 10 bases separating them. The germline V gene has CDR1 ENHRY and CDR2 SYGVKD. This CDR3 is CAISEFPTENTEAFF. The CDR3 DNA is TGTGCCATCAGTGAGTTCCCTACAGAGAACACTGAAGCTTTCTTT.

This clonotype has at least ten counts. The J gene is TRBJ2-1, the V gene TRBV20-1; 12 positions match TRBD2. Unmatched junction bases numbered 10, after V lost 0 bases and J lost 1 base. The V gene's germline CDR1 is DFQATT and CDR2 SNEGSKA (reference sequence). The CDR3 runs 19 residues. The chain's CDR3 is CSARDSLAGGSISYNEQFF. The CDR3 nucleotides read TGCAGTGCTAGAGATAGCCTAGCGGGGGGGTCCATTTCCTACAATGAGCAGTTCTTC.

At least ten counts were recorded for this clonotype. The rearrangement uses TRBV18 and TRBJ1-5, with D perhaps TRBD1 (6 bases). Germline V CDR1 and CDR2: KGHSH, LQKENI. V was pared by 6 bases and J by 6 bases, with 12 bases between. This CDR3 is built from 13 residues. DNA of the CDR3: TGTGCCAGCTCCCCTCAGGGGAGTCAGCCCCAGCATTTT. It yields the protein CASSPQGSQPQHF.

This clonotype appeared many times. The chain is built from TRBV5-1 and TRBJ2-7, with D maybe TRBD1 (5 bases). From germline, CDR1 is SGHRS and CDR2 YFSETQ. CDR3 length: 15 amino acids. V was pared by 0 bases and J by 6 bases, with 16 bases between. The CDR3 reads CASSLGGRSYGEQYF. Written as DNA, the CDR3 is TGCGCCAGCAGCTTGGGGGGCAGGTCTTACGGCGAGCAGTACTTC. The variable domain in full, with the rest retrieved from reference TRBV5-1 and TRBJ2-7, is KAGVTQTPRYLIKTRGQQVTLSCSPISGHRSVSWYQQTPGQGLQFLFEYFSETQRNKGNFPGRFSGRQFSNSRSEMNVSTLELGDSALYLCASSLGGRSYGEQYFGPGTRLTVT.

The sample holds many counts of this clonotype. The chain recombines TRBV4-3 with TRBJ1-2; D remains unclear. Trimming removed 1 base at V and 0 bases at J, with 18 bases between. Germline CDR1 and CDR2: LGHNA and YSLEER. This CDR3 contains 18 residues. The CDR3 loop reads CASSQAHRSGAANYGYTF. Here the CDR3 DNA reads TGCGCCAGCAGCCAAGCCCATAGGAGTGGAGCCGCTAACTATGGCTACACCTTC.

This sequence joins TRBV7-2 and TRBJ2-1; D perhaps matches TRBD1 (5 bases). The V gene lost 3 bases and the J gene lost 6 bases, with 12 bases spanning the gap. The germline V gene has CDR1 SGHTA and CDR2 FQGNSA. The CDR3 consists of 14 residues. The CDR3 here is CASSFQGFRNEQFF. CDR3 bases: TGTGCCAGCAGCTTCCAGGGCTTCCGCAATGAGCAGTTCTTC. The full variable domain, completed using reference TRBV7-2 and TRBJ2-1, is GAGVSQSPSNKVTEKGKDVELRCDPISGHTALYWYRQSLGQGLEFLIYFQGNSAPDKSGLPSDRFSAERTGGSVSTLTIQRTQQEDSAVYLCASSFQGFRNEQFFGPGTRLTVL.

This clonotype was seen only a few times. CDR3 in DNA: TGTGCCACCAGCAGGGTGTCCTCCCAAGAGACCCAGTACTTC. Translation: CATSRVSSQETQYF. This sequence joins TRBV15 and TRBJ2-5; no reliable D call. Per the germline V gene, CDR1 is LNHNV and CDR2 is YYDKDF (reference sequence). This CDR3 is built from 14 residues. Trimming removed 3 bases from V and 1 base from J, with 9 bases in between.

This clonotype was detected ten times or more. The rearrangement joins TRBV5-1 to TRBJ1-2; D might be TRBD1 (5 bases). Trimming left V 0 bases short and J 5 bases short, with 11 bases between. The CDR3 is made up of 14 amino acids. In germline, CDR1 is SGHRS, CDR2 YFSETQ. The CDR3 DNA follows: TGCGCCAGCAGCTTGGATTCGGGGGTTTATGGCTACACCTTC. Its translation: CASSLDSGVYGYTF. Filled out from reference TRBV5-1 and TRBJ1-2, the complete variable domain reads KAGVTQTPRYLIKTRGQQVTLSCSPISGHRSVSWYQQTPGQGLQFLFEYFSETQRNKGNFPGRFSGRQFSNSRSEMNVSTLELGDSALYLCASSLDSGVYGYTFGSGTRLTVV.

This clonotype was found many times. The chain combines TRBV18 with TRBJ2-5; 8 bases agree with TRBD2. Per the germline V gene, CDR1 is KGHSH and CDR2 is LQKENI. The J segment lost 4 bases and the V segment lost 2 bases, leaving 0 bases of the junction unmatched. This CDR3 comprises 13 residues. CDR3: CASSPTSGETQYF. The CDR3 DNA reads TGTGCCAGCTCACCAACTAGCGGAGAGACCCAGTACTTC.

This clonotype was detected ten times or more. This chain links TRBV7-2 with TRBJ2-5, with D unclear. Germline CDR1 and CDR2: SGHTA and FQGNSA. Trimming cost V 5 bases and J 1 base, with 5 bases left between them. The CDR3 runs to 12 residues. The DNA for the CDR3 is TGTGCCAGCAGCCCCTTCCAAGAGACCCAGTACTTC. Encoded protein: CASSPFQETQYF.

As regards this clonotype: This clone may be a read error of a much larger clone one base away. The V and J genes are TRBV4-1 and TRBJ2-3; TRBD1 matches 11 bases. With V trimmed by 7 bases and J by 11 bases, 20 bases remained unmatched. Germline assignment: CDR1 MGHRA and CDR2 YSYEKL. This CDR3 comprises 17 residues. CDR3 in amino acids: CASTTLGGTGGPSGQYF. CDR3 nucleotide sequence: TGCGCCAGCACAACCCTGGGTGGGACAGGGGGGCCGAGTGGGCAGTATTTT.

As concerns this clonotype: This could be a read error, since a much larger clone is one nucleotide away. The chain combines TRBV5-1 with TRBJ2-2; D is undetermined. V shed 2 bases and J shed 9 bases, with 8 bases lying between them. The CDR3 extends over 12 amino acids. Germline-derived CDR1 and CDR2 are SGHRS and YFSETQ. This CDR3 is CASSFNDRELFF. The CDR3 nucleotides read TGCGCCAGCAGCTTTAATGACAGGGAGCTGTTTTTT.

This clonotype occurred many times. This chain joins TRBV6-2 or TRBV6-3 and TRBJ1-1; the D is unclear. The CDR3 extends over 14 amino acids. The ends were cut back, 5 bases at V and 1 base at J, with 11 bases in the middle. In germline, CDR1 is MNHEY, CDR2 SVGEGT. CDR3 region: CASSLISGNTEAFF. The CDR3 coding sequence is TGTGCCAGCAGTCTAATCAGCGGGAACACTGAAGCTTTCTTT.

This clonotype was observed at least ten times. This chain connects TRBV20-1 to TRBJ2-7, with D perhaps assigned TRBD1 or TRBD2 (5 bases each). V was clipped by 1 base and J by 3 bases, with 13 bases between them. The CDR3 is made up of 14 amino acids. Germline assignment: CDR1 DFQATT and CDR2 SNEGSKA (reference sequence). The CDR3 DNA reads TGCAGTGCTAGAGTAAGGGGACGGGACTACGAGCAGTACTTC. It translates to CSARVRGRDYEQYF.

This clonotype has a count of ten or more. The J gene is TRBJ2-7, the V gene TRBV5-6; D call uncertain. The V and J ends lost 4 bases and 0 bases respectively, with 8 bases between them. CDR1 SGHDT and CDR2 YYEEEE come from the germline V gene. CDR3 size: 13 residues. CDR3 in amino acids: CASSARTSYEQYF. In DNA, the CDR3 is TGTGCCAGCAGCGCCCGTACCTCCTACGAGCAGTACTTC. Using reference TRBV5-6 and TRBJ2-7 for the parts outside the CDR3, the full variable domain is DAGVTQSPTHLIKTRGQQVTLRCSPKSGHDTVSWYQQALGQGPQFIFQYYEEEERQRGNFPDRFSGHQFPNYSSELNVNALLLGDSALYLCASSARTSYEQYFGPGTRLTVT.

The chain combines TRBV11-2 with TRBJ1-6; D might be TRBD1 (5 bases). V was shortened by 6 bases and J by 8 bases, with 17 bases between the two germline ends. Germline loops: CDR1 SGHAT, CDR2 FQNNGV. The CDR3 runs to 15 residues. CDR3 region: CASRPWGGTHSPLHF. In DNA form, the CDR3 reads TGTGCCAGCAGACCCTGGGGGGGGACGCATTCACCCCTCCACTTT. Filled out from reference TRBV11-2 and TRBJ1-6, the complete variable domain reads EAGVAQSPRYKIIEKRQSVAFWCNPISGHATLYWYQQILGQGPKLLIQFQNNGVVDDSQLPKDRFSAERLKGVDSTLKIQPAKLEDSAVYLCASRPWGGTHSPLHFGNGTRLTVT.

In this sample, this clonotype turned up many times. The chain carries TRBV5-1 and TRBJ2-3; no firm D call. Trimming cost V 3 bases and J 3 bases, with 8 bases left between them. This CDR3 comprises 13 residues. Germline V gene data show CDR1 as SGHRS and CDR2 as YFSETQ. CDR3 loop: CASSSLGTDTQYF. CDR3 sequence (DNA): TGCGCCAGCAGCTCTCTAGGGACAGATACGCAGTATTTT.

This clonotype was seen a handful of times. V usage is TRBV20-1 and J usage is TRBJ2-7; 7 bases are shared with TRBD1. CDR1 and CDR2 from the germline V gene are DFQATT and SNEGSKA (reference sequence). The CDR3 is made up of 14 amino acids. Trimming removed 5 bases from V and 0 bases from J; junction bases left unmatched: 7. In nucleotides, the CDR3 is TGCAGTGCTGAAGACGGACAGGTCTCCTACGAGCAGTACTTC. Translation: CSAEDGQVSYEQYF.

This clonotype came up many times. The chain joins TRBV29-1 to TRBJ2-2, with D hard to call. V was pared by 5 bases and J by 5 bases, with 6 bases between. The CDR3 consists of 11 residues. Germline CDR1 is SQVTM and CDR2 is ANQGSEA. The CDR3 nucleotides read TGCAGCGTTTCAGAGACCGGGGAGCTGTTTTTT. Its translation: CSVSETGELFF.

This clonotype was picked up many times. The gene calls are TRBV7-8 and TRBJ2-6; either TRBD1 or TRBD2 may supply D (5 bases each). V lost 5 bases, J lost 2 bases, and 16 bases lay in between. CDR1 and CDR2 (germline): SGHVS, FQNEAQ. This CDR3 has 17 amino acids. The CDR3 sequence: CASSPSGLRPGANVLTF. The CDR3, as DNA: TGTGCCAGCAGCCCCTCGGGGCTCAGACCTGGGGCCAACGTCCTGACTTTC.

The DNA of the CDR3 is TGCGCCAGCAGCTCAGGAGGGATGAGGCCCATGAACACTGAAGCTTTCTTT. Protein product: CASSSGGMRPMNTEAFF. V gene TRBV4-1 combines with J gene TRBJ1-1; no firm D call. The V end lost 5 bases, the J end lost 0 bases, and 19 bases lay between the germline ends. CDR1 MGHRA and CDR2 YSYEKL come from the germline V gene. The CDR3 is 17 amino acids.

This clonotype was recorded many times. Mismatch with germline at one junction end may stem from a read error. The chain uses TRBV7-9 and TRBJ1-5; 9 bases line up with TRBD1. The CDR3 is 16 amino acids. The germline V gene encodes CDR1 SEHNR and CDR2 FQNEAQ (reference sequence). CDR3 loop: CASSLTGTGGNHPQHF. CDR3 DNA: TGTGCCAGCAGCTTAACCGGCACAGGGGGCAATCACCCCCAGCATTTT.